A selection of T cell receptor beta chains follows, all from one sample in a study of PD-1 blockade in classical Hodgkin lymphoma. Some clones are missing from TCRdb's copy, which holds only in-frame ones; the method was immunoSEQ multiplex PCR. This sample has tens of thousands of clones, with over 75% found just once. The sequenced sample was peripheral blood mononuclear cells (PBMCs), obtained before the fourth cycle of nivolumab. The receptors originated from a human donor with classical Hodgkin lymphoma. The CDR3 runs from the conserved cysteine through the conserved F or W.

j_call,v_call,cdr3_length,cdr3_aa
TRBJ1-2,TRBV19,16,CASREGTGGVFYGYTF
TRBJ2-1,TRBV5-1,13,CASSGLAGVEQFF
TRBJ2-3,TRBV6-1,12,CASSDPPDTQYF
TRBJ2-3,TRBV5-1,15,CASSSGGMGTDTQYF
TRBJ1-5,TRBV2,13,CASSQDSAQPQHF
TRBJ2-5,TRBV9,16,CASSVRTSGGQETQYF
TRBJ1-4,TRBV5-6,15,CASSLWNRGLEKLFF
TRBJ2-3,TRBV19,13,CASRKSSTDTQYF
TRBJ1-5,TRBV19,15,CASSRLGGGNQPQHF
TRBJ2-3,TRBV11-3,16,CASSLEGGARTDTQYF
TRBJ1-1,TRBV6-5,15,CASSYSRQLNTEAFF
TRBJ2-7,TRBV6-6,14,CASERDRDSYEQYF
TRBJ1-5,TRBV2,11,CASSLGQPQHF
TRBJ2-6,TRBV6-1,16,CASSESRAYGANVLTF
TRBJ2-7,TRBV9,16,CASSVSPGGGTREQYF
TRBJ1-5,TRBV19,15,CASRSVWDSNQPQHF
TRBJ2-1,TRBV28,16,CASSSLRDRGRSEQFF
TRBJ1-1,TRBV7-9,12,CASSLGRAEAFF
TRBJ1-2,TRBV19,15,CASRPGQSLSYGYTF
TRBJ2-7,TRBV10-2,12,CASKVTGDEQYF
TRBJ1-1,TRBV11-2,15,CASSSPGTYLRKAFF
TRBJ2-2,TRBV7-3,16,CASSPRVGSGTGELFF
TRBJ1-2,TRBV6-5,14,CASSYQSGSYGYTF
TRBJ1-5,TRBV19,16,CASLLQGHFSNQPQHF
TRBJ2-7,TRBV30,12,CAWSKPRIEQYF
TRBJ1-1,TRBV7-2,14,CASTLMGGGTEAFF
TRBJ1-4,TRBV6-1,14,CASSFSGYDEKLFF
TRBJ2-3,TRBV19,15,CASSSTSGGPDTQYF
TRBJ1-1,TRBV13,14,CAGSLGRTNTEAFF